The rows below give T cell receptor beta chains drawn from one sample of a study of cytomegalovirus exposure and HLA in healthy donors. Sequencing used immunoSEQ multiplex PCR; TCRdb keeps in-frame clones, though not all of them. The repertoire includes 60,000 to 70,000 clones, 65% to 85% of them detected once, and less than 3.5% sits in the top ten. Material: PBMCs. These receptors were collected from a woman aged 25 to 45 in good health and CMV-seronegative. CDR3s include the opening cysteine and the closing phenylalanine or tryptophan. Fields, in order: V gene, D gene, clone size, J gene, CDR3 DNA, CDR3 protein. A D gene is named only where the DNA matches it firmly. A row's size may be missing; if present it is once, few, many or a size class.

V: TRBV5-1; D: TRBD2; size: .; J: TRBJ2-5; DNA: TGCGCCAGCAGCTCGCGGGGGGGCCGGGAAGAGACCCAGTACTTC; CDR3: CASSSRGGREETQYF
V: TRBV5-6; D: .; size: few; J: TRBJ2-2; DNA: TGTGCCAGCAGCCCTTTGAGCCGCAGCGCTAACACCGGGGAGCTGTTTTTT; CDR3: CASSPLSRSANTGELFF
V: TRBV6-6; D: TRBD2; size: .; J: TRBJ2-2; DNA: TGTGCCAGCAGTTCTCGACTAGCAGACACCGGGGAGCTGTTTTTT; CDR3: CASSSRLADTGELFF
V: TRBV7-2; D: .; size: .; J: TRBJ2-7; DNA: TGTGCCAGCAGCTCCTTTAGCGGTCAATCCTACGAGCAGTACTTC; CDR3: CASSSFSGQSYEQYF
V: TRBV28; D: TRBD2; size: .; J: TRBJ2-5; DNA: TGTGCCAGCAGGACCACTAGCGGGAGGGCTCCAGAGACCCAGTACTTC; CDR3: CASRTTSGRAPETQYF
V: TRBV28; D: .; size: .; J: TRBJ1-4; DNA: TGTGCCAGCAGTTCGTTAGATGAAAAACTGTTTTTT; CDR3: CASSSLDEKLFF
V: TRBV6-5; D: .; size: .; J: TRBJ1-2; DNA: TGTGCCAGCAGAAAACCCGGAGGGTCCTATGGCTACACCTTC; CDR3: CASRKPGGSYGYTF
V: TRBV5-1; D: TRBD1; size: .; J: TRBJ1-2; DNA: TGCGCCAGCAGCTTGGGTTGGGACAGCGCTTATGGCTACACCTTC; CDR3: CASSLGWDSAYGYTF
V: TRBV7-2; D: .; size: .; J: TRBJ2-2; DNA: TGTGCCAGCAGCTCAGGGTCCCACACCGGGGAGCTGTTTTTT; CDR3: CASSSGSHTGELFF
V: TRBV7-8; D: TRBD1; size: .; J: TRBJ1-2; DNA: TGTGCCAGCAGCCCCCGGACAGGGACGGACTATGGCTACACCTTC; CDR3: CASSPRTGTDYGYTF
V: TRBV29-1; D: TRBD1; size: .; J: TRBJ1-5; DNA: TGCAGCGTTGCAACAGGGGATCAGCCCCAGCATTTT; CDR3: CSVATGDQPQHF
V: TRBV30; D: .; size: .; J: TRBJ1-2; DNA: TGTGCCTGGAGCCCCCCGAGGCCTGGCTACACCTTC; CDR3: CAWSPPRPGYTF
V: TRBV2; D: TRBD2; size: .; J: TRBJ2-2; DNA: TGTGCCAGCAGTGGTAGCGGGAGGGGCACCGGGGAGCTGTTTTTT; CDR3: CASSGSGRGTGELFF
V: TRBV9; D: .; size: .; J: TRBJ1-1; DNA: TGTGCCAGCAGCGTAGAGTGGGAGGGGATGGGGCAGGTGAGCACTGAAGCTTTCTTT; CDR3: CASSVEWEGMGQVSTEAFF
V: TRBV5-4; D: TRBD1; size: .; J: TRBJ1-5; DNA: TGTGCCAGCAGGCGCCGGGACAGGGTCCGCCAGCCCCAGCATTTT; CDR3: CASRRRDRVRQPQHF
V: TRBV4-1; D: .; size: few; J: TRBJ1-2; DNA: TGCGCCAGCAGCCAAGATTTTATCATCAGGGTGGTTGGCTACACCTTC; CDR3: CASSQDFIIRVVGYTF
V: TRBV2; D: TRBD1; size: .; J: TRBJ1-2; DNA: TGTGCCAGTTCAGTGATAGGGACAGGGTATGGCTACACCTTC; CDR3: CASSVIGTGYGYTF
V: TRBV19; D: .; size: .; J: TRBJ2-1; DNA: TGTGCCAGTAGTATAGGGGCAAGGTACAATGAGCAGTTCTTC; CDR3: CASSIGARYNEQFF
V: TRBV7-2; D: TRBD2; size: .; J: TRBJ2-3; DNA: TGTGCCAGCAGCTTACCAGCGGGGGGGCTAGATACGCAGTATTTT; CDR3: CASSLPAGGLDTQYF
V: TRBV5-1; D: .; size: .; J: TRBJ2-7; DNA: TGCGCCAGCAGCCCGGCAGGTCACGAGCAGTACTTC; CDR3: CASSPAGHEQYF
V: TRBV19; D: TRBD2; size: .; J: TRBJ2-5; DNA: TGTGCCAGTAGTATTAGAGGGACTAGCGGGGGGGTGTATTCGACCCAGTACTTC; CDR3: CASSIRGTSGGVYSTQYF
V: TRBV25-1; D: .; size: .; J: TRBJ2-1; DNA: TGTGCCAGCAGTGCGGGGAGCTCCTACAATGAGCAGTTCTTC; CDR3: CASSAGSSYNEQFF
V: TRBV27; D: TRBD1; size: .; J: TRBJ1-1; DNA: TGTGCCAGCAGTCCCCGACAGGGAAACACTGAAGCTTTCTTT; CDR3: CASSPRQGNTEAFF
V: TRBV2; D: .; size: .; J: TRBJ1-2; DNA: TGTGCCAGCACTTGGGGGGAGAACTATGGCTACACCTTC; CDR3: CASTWGENYGYTF